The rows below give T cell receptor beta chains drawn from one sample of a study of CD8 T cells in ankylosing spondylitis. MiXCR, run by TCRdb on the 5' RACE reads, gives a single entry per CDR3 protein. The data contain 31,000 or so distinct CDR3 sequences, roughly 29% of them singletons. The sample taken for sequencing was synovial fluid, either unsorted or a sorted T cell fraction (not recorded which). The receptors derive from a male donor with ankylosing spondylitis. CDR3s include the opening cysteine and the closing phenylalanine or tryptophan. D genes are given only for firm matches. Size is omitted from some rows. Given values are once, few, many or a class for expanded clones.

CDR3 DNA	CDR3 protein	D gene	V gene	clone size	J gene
TGTGCCACCAGTGATTCCATGACGGACCGAACAGCGCAAGAGACCCAGTACTTC	CATSDSMTDRTAQETQYF	-	TRBV24-1	-	TRBJ2-5
TGTGCCAGCAGCTTATGGACAGGGGCCAAAAACATTCAGTACTTC	CASSLWTGAKNIQYF	TRBD1	TRBV7-8	-	TRBJ2-4
TGCAGTGCCCCTAGACTAGCGCTCAACACCGGGGAGCTGTTTTTT	CSAPRLALNTGELFF	TRBD2	TRBV20-1	few	TRBJ2-2
TGTGCCAGCAATCGCCGTGGTTCTCGAGATACGCAGTATTTT	CASNRRGSRDTQYF	-	TRBV12-3/TRBV12-4	-	TRBJ2-3
TGTGCCAGCCCTGTAGGGCCAGGGGGCTTTGGGGCCAACGTCCTGACTTTC	CASPVGPGGFGANVLTF	TRBD1	TRBV7-2	-	TRBJ2-6
TGTGCCAGCAGTCTGGGACAAGGAAACACCATATATTTT	CASSLGQGNTIYF	-	TRBV9	-	TRBJ1-3
TGTGCCAGCAGCCAATCATCAGCCATGAGCTACGAGCAGTACTTC	CASSQSSAMSYEQYF	-	TRBV16	many	TRBJ2-7
TGTGCCAGCAGCCCCGGTAATCCAGATACGCAGTATTTT	CASSPGNPDTQYF	-	TRBV11-2	-	TRBJ2-3
TGCAGTGCCTCTCGTAGCAATCAGCCCCAGCATTTT	CSASRSNQPQHF	-	TRBV20-1	few	TRBJ1-5
TGTGCCAGCAGCTTATTTCGAGGGGAGGGCAATCAGCCCCAGCATTTT	CASSLFRGEGNQPQHF	-	TRBV5-6	few	TRBJ1-5
TGTGCCAGGGTGCCACCTCGGTTCCACAATGAGCAGTTCTTC	CARVPPRFHNEQFF	-	TRBV4-2	-	TRBJ2-1
TGCGCCAGCAGCCGAATACTCAGGGGGCTAAACACTGAAGCTTTCTTT	CASSRILRGLNTEAFF	TRBD1	TRBV4-1	few	TRBJ1-1
TGTGCCAGCAGCGCAGGGGAAACTAATGAAAAACTGTTTTTT	CASSAGETNEKLFF	-	TRBV6-1	-	TRBJ1-4
TGTGCCAGCAAGGACGGGCTAGCGGGGGAAATTAGCACAGATACGCAGTATTTT	CASKDGLAGEISTDTQYF	TRBD2	TRBV7-6	many	TRBJ2-3
TGTGCCAGTAGTACCGGACATAACAATCAGCCCCAGCATTTT	CASSTGHNNQPQHF	-	TRBV19	-	TRBJ1-5
TGTGCCAGCAGGACCTACAATGAGCAGTTCTTC	CASRTYNEQFF	-	TRBV12-3/TRBV12-4	few	TRBJ2-1
TGTGCCAGCGGACAACGCTGGTCGAAAGATCAGCCCCAGCATTTT	CASGQRWSKDQPQHF	-	TRBV21-1	few	TRBJ1-5
TGTGCCAGCAGCCAACTCACACTAGCGCCTCCTTACAATGAGCAGTTCTTC	CASSQLTLAPPYNEQFF	TRBD2	TRBV4-2	-	TRBJ2-1
TGCGCCAGCAGCCAAGATAGGGGGACAGGGCGCGCCGGGGGCTACACCTTC	CASSQDRGTGRAGGYTF	TRBD1	TRBV4-1	-	TRBJ1-2
TGTGCCAGCAGCGAACTCGGGGAACCCTACAATGAGCAGTTCTTC	CASSELGEPYNEQFF	-	TRBV14	few	TRBJ2-1
TGCAGTGCTAGTGTAGATAGGGCCGGGACGGGGATCGCTCATCAGCCCCAGCATTTT	CSASVDRAGTGIAHQPQHF	-	TRBV20-1	many	TRBJ1-5
TGTGCCAGCAGCCAGGACAGAGGCGAAGGGTCACCCCTCCACTTT	CASSQDRGEGSPLHF	-	TRBV4-2	-	TRBJ1-6
TGTGCCAGCAGCAGCCCTAGAAAATCGAATGAGCAGTTCTTC	CASSSPRKSNEQFF	-	TRBV11-2	many	TRBJ2-1
TGTGCCACCCGGGGGACAGGGCCCCCTGAGCAGTTCTTC	CATRGTGPPEQFF	TRBD1	TRBV2	-	TRBJ2-1
TGTGCCAGCAGCAAAAGCTTCAAGAAGGGGAAGAAGACCCAGTACTTC	CASSKSFKKGKKTQYF	-	TRBV21-1	-	TRBJ2-5
TGCGCCAGCAGCCAGGGCCTCTGGACTAGCGGGAGGAAGAGCCTTCAAGAGACCCAGTACTTC	CASSQGLWTSGRKSLQETQYF	TRBD2	TRBV4-1	-	TRBJ2-5
TGCAGTGCCCCAAGAGGTCTAGCGGGAGGGCGTGGCAACACAGATACGCAGTATTTT	CSAPRGLAGGRGNTDTQYF	TRBD2	TRBV20-1	many	TRBJ2-3
TGCAGTGCTCCAGGGATGCGCACTGAAGCTTTCTTT	CSAPGMRTEAFF	-	TRBV20-1	-	TRBJ1-1
TGTGCCAGCAGTTACTGGACTAGCGGGAGAGGCGAGCAGTACTTC	CASSYWTSGRGEQYF	TRBD2	TRBV6-2/TRBV6-3	-	TRBJ2-7
TGTGCCAGCAGCCTACTAGTTGACCATGAGCAGTTCTTC	CASSLLVDHEQFF	-	TRBV6-6	-	TRBJ2-1
TGTGCCAGCAGCTTAGGTAGCGGGATAAGCTACAATGAGCAGTTCTTC	CASSLGSGISYNEQFF	TRBD2	TRBV7-2	-	TRBJ2-1
TGTGCCAGCAGCTTAGGTCCGAACTACGAGCAGTACTTC	CASSLGPNYEQYF	-	TRBV7-6	many	TRBJ2-7
TGTGCCAGCAGCCACGGGGCGGGCCGCTACAATGAGCAGTTCTTC	CASSHGAGRYNEQFF	-	TRBV14	-	TRBJ2-1
TGTGCCAGCAGCCCCTTGCCCCGGGGGGACAATGAGCAGTTCTTC	CASSPLPRGDNEQFF	TRBD2	TRBV7-9	few	TRBJ2-1
TGTGCCAGCAGTCTCGGACAAGGGGCAGATAGCAATCAGCCCCAGCATTTT	CASSLGQGADSNQPQHF	-	TRBV12-3/TRBV12-4	-	TRBJ1-5
TGTGCCAGCAGTCCGGGGCGGCTAGCGGGAGGGAATGAGCAGTTCTTC	CASSPGRLAGGNEQFF	TRBD2	TRBV12-3/TRBV12-4	many	TRBJ2-1